This T cell receptor beta chain was recorded in a study of cytomegalovirus exposure and HLA in healthy donors. As for the study in general: HLA-typed donors were the source of 83 million or so unique TCRs, which an early data release held.

These donors, healthy bone marrow donors, were studied. The V end lost 5 bases, the J end lost 3 bases, and 14 bases lay between the germline ends. Germline V gene data show CDR1 as SGHTA and CDR2 as FQGNSA. This CDR3 contains 15 residues. The study ran its PCR with 60 Vbeta and 13 Jbeta primers. The method was immunoSEQ multiplex PCR; TCRdb's version includes in-frame clones alone and lacks a portion of them. The sample features fewer than 150,000 clones, with 2% to 3% in its top ten. The clonotype was recovered from a man aged 35 to 55 in good health and CMV-seronegative. This chain uses TRBV7-2 with TRBJ1-5; the D gene is possibly TRBD1 (6 bases). Specimen: PBMCs. Written as DNA, the CDR3 is TGTGCCAGCAGCGGACAGCCCTCCTTCAATCAGCCCCAGCATTTT. Translating it yields CASSGQPSFNQPQHF.